Following are 30 T cell receptor beta chains from one sample sequenced in a study of beta chain features in type 1 diabetes. Expressed TCRB transcripts were sequenced because the entire RNA isolate underwent reverse transcription. Measured with immunoSEQ multiplex PCR; TCRdb has only the in-frame clones, and not every one. The data show around 500,000 clones, around 30% seen once. The sample consisted of naive CD4+ T cells from blood. The source of these receptors is a man younger than 35 in good health.

The chain links TRBV4-1 to TRBJ1-2; TRBD1 matches 8 bases. Germline V gene lookup returns CDR1 MGHRA and CDR2 YSYEKL. Trimming cost V 4 bases and J 6 bases; bases outside gene matches: 13. The CDR3 is made up of 16 amino acids. CDR3 in amino acids: CASSRIRTGTRNGYTF. CDR3 coding DNA: TGCGCCAGCAGCCGTATCAGGACAGGGACGAGGAATGGCTACACCTTC.

This clone has more than one count but fewer than ten. The chain is built from TRBV13 and TRBJ1-2; TRBD1 aligns across 8 bases. The CDR3 covers 16 residues. Losses at the gene ends were 3 bases for V and 7 bases for J; bases not matched to a gene: 13. Germline V gene lookup returns CDR1 PRHDT and CDR2 FYEKMQ (reference sequence). CDR3 region: CASSFLRTGFLGGYTF. The CDR3 coding sequence is TGTGCCAGCAGCTTCCTGAGGACAGGGTTCCTTGGTGGCTACACCTTC.

This clone showed up just a few times. Other DNA sequences in the sample encode the same CDR3. V gene TRBV30 combines with J gene TRBJ1-2, with D uncertain. Trimming stripped 1 base from V and 3 bases from J, with 6 bases between. CDR3 length equals 12 residues. Germline V gene data show CDR1 as GTSNPN and CDR2 as SVGIG (reference sequence). The chain's CDR3 is CAWSERYYGYTF. CDR3 DNA: TGTGCCTGGAGTGAGAGATACTATGGCTACACCTTC.

A few counts support this clone. CDR3 amino acids: CASSQDPRRVWGDEQFF. The CDR3, as DNA: TGTGCCAGCAGCCAAGATCCCCGGCGGGTTTGGGGCGATGAGCAGTTCTTC. This chain links TRBV14 with TRBJ2-1; TRBD1 or TRBD2 may be the D gene (5 bases each). This CDR3 region has 17 residues. In germline, CDR1 is SGHDN, CDR2 FVKESK. Trimming stripped 0 bases from V and 8 bases from J, with 20 bases between.

The V and J genes are TRBV7-9 and TRBJ2-7, with 7 bases lining up with TRBD2. The CDR3 has 13 amino acids. V lost 5 bases to trimming and J lost 6 bases; unmatched junction nucleotides: 7. Germline V CDR1 and CDR2: SEHNR, FQNEAQ (reference sequence). The CDR3 DNA reads as TGTGCCAGCAGCACCAGACTAGCCGCCGAGCAGTACTTC. Translating gives CASSTRLAAEQYF.

V is TRBV6-6 and J is TRBJ2-1; TRBD2 agrees at 9 bases. V lost 7 bases to trimming and J lost 0 bases; unmatched junction nucleotides: 7. The CDR3 is 16 amino acids. Germline CDR1 MNHNY, CDR2 SVGAGI (reference sequence). In DNA, the CDR3 is TGTGCCAGCAATCAAAAGCGGGAGGACTCCTACAATGAGCAGTTCTTC. Its protein is CASNQKREDSYNEQFF.

V usage is TRBV2 and J usage is TRBJ2-1, with TRBD2 matching 15 bases. Germline values: CDR1 SNHLY, CDR2 FYNNEI. This CDR3 is built from 15 residues. Losses at the gene ends were 3 bases for V and 8 bases for J; bases not matched to a gene: 2. CDR3 coding DNA: TGTGCCAGCAGTGAGGGACTAGCGGGAGGCGATGAGCAGTTCTTC. It codes for CASSEGLAGGDEQFF.

The V call is TRBV5-1, the J call TRBJ2-5; D is ambiguous. Per germline, CDR1 SGHRS and CDR2 YFSETQ. The CDR3 covers 11 residues. Trimming pared 5 bases from V and 2 bases from J, leaving 4 bases between. The CDR3 is CASRVQETQYF. The CDR3 nucleotides are TGCGCCAGCAGGGTTCAAGAGACCCAGTACTTC. The full variable domain, rest sourced from reference TRBV5-1 and TRBJ2-5, is KAGVTQTPRYLIKTRGQQVTLSCSPISGHRSVSWYQQTPGQGLQFLFEYFSETQRNKGNFPGRFSGRQFSNSRSEMNVSTLELGDSALYLCASRVQETQYFGPGTRLLVL.

This chain uses TRBV5-1 with TRBJ2-5; 13 bases fit TRBD2. Germline assignment: CDR1 SGHRS and CDR2 YFSETQ. This CDR3 region has 16 residues. Trimming took 2 bases from V and 2 from J; bases not matched to a gene: 3. The CDR3 protein is CASSFGLAGAQETQYF. The CDR3 DNA reads TGCGCCAGCAGCTTCGGACTAGCGGGAGCGCAAGAGACCCAGTACTTC.

The rearrangement joins TRBV25-1 to TRBJ2-7; D is perhaps TRBD2 (6 bases). The CDR3 runs 14 residues. CDR1 and CDR2 from the germline V gene are MGHDK and SYGVNS. V was cut by 3 bases and J by 0 bases, with 9 bases left in between. The CDR3 DNA sequence: TGTGCCAGCAGTGATAGCGGTCACTCCTACGAGCAGTACTTC. Its protein is CASSDSGHSYEQYF.

This chain connects TRBV9 to TRBJ2-1, with TRBD2 matching 14 bases. Germline V gives CDR1 SGDLS, CDR2 YYNGEE. CDR3 length: 18 residues. Trimming cost V 4 bases and J 7 bases; bases outside gene matches: 13. The CDR3, as DNA: TGTGCCAGCAGCCCCAACCCGCCGGGACTAGCGGGGGTGAATGAGCAGTTCTTC. Its translation: CASSPNPPGLAGVNEQFF.

As concerns this clone: This same CDR3 is encoded by further DNA sequences in the sample. The V gene is TRBV5-1, the J gene TRBJ2-3, with 7 bases lining up with TRBD1. The CDR3 has 13 amino acids. Trimming at V came to 3 bases and at J to 6 bases, leaving 4 bases not matched to a gene. CDR1 SGHRS and CDR2 YFSETQ come from the germline V gene. CDR3 sequence reads: CASSSTGTDTQYF. DNA of the CDR3: TGCGCCAGCAGCTCGACAGGGACCGATACGCAGTATTTT.

The V gene is TRBV2, the J gene TRBJ1-5; D unresolved. V was cut by 2 bases and J by 5 bases, with 10 bases left in between. CDR3 length: 14 amino acids. Looked up from germline, CDR1 is SNHLY and CDR2 is FYNNEI. CDR3: CASSELGRDQPQHF. The CDR3 DNA is TGTGCCAGCAGTGAATTGGGAAGGGATCAGCCCCAGCATTTT.

This clone was seen only a few times. This sequence joins TRBV11-1 and TRBJ2-1; TRBD2 matches at 12 bases. The CDR3 has 15 amino acids. Per germline, CDR1 SGHAT and CDR2 FQDESV (reference sequence). V shed 5 bases, J shed 4 bases, and the junction held 3 bases outside the gene matches. The CDR3 DNA is TGTGCCAGCAGCAAAGGACTAGCGGGATACAATGAGCAGTTCTTC. Its translation: CASSKGLAGYNEQFF.

This chain links TRBV6-5 with TRBJ2-7; a weak D match, TRBD1 (6 bases). Trimming stripped 2 bases from V and 4 bases from J, with 12 bases between. Per germline, CDR1 MNHEY and CDR2 SVGAGI. The CDR3 consists of 14 residues. The CDR3 loop reads CASSYAGARYEQYF. As DNA, the CDR3 is TGTGCCAGCAGTTACGCAGGGGCCAGGTACGAGCAGTACTTC.

This clone has only a few counts. This rearrangement joins TRBV4-2 to TRBJ2-1; the D is unclear. The germline gives CDR1 LGHNA, CDR2 YNFKEQ. CDR3 size: 14 residues. V lost 4 bases to trimming and J lost 7 bases, with 14 bases between them. The CDR3 coding sequence is TGTGCCAGCAGCCTAGGGAACAGCCGAAATGAGCAGTTCTTC. It encodes CASSLGNSRNEQFF.

The V gene is TRBV28, the J gene TRBJ2-7, with 12 bases that match TRBD1. The V segment lost 5 bases and the J segment 11 bases; nucleotides outside the gene matches: 10. Germline V gives CDR1 MDHEN, CDR2 SYDVKM. The CDR3 length is 14 residues. This CDR3 reads CASSVRDRGRGKYF. The CDR3 coding sequence is TGTGCCAGCAGTGTCCGGGACAGGGGGCGCGGAAAGTACTTC.

The chain uses TRBV4-1 and TRBJ2-4; D is perhaps TRBD2 (6 bases). From germline, CDR1 is MGHRA and CDR2 YSYEKL. The CDR3 consists of 14 residues. The V end was cut by 3 bases, the J end by 7 bases, with 13 bases between. The CDR3 nucleotides are TGCGCCAGCAGCCACGGGACTGTTAAGAACATTCAGTACTTC. Amino acids: CASSHGTVKNIQYF.

The chain has TRBV30 and TRBJ2-2; possible D gene TRBD1, 5 bases. With 0 bases removed from V and 5 bases from J, the gap between germline ends came to 10 bases. Germline CDR1 reads GTSNPN; CDR2 reads SVGIG (reference sequence). This CDR3 region has 14 residues. The CDR3 sequence: CAWSVGQGTGELFF. In DNA form, the CDR3 reads TGTGCCTGGAGTGTAGGGCAGGGAACCGGGGAGCTGTTTTTT. Looking up the rest from reference TRBV30 and TRBJ2-2 gives the full variable domain: SQTIHQWPATLVQPVGSPLSLECTVEGTSNPNLYWYRQAAGRGLQLLFYSVGIGQISSEVPQNLSASRPQDRQFILSSKKLLLSDSGFYLCAWSVGQGTGELFFGEGSRLTVL.

The rearrangement links TRBV7-9 to TRBJ2-7; TRBD2 agrees at 9 bases. The CDR3 sequence is 14 residues long. J gave up 9 bases and V 5 bases, and 11 bases lay outside the gene matches. Germline CDR1 SEHNR, CDR2 FQNEAQ (reference sequence). This chain's CDR3 is CASSPPGGRAGQYF. The CDR3 nucleotides are TGTGCCAGCAGCCCTCCGGGCGGGAGGGCCGGGCAGTACTTC.

The rearrangement links TRBV15 to TRBJ2-7; maybe TRBD1 (6 bases). The CDR3 sequence is 15 residues long. Trimming removed 1 base from V and 0 bases from J, with 10 bases in between. Germline V gene lookup returns CDR1 LNHNV and CDR2 YYDKDF (reference sequence). The CDR3 here is CATSRGTAFSYEQYF. As DNA, the CDR3 is TGTGCCACCAGCAGAGGGACAGCCTTCTCCTACGAGCAGTACTTC. The variable domain in full, with the rest retrieved from reference TRBV15 and TRBJ2-7, is DAMVIQNPRYQVTQFGKPVTLSCSQTLNHNVMYWYQQKSSQAPKLLFHYYDKDFNNEADTPDNFQSRRPNTSFCFLDIRSPGLGDTAMYLCATSRGTAFSYEQYFGPGTRLTVT.

This clone has only a few counts. The V and J genes are TRBV5-6 and TRBJ2-1; 10 positions agree with TRBD2. This CDR3 has 16 amino acids. With 2 bases clipped from V and 9 bases from J, the junction kept 11 bases outside the gene matches. Germline CDR1 SGHDT, CDR2 YYEEEE. The CDR3 loop is CASSLGLAGASAEQFF. The DNA of the CDR3 is TGTGCCAGCAGCTTAGGGCTAGCGGGAGCGTCGGCTGAGCAGTTCTTC.

The genes are TRBV7-2 and TRBJ2-3, with 9 bases identical to TRBD2. The ends lost 1 base at V and 2 bases at J; junction bases unmatched: 4. CDR3 size: 16 residues. The V gene's germline CDR1 is SGHTA and CDR2 FQGNSA. This CDR3 reads CASSLGAGGPTDTQYF. The CDR3 region has the DNA TGTGCCAGCAGCTTAGGCGCGGGAGGGCCCACAGATACGCAGTATTTT.

This chain connects TRBV29-1 to TRBJ2-3; 8 bases are shared with TRBD2. Germline loops: CDR1 SQVTM, CDR2 ANQGSEA. V dropped 7 bases and J dropped 7; count of bases not matched to a gene: 13. This CDR3 region has 14 residues. CDR3 sequence reads: CSAPTGGSPNTQYF. CDR3 nucleotides: TGCAGCGCCCCTACGGGAGGGTCGCCCAATACGCAGTATTTT.

This clone has more than one count but fewer than ten. The chain combines TRBV28 with TRBJ2-4; 7 nucleotides agree with TRBD1. The CDR3 contains 15 residues. V was pared by 5 bases and J by 3 bases, with 7 bases of the junction left unmatched. Germline V gene lookup returns CDR1 MDHEN and CDR2 SYDVKM. The CDR3 sequence is CASSVGGNGKNIQYF. Here the CDR3 DNA reads TGTGCCAGCAGTGTAGGGGGCAATGGCAAAAACATTCAGTACTTC.

On this clone: Different DNA sequences within this sample yield the same CDR3. This chain joins TRBV25-1 and TRBJ2-3; D is ambiguous. V was clipped by 4 bases and J by 0 bases, with 2 bases between them. CDR1 is MGHDK and CDR2 is SYGVNS in the germline V gene. The length of the CDR3 is 12 residues. CDR3 amino acids: CASSGSTDTQYF. For the CDR3, the DNA is TGTGCCAGCAGTGGCAGCACAGATACGCAGTATTTT.

This chain joins TRBV4-3 and TRBJ2-3; the match to TRBD2 covers 8 bases. V was pared by 0 bases and J by 4 bases, with 9 bases of the junction left unmatched. The CDR3 runs 17 residues. The germline CDR1 and CDR2 sequences are LGHNA and YSLEER. The DNA of the CDR3 is TGCGCCAGCAGCCAAGATCCCGGGAGGGCATTCGCAGATACGCAGTATTTT. It translates to CASSQDPGRAFADTQYF.

This chain joins TRBV7-2 and TRBJ2-7; TRBD2 matches 11 bases. Unmatched junction bases numbered 4, after V lost 3 bases and J lost 6 bases. The germline V gene encodes CDR1 SGHTA and CDR2 FQGNSA. This CDR3 contains 14 residues. CDR3 nucleotides: TGTGCCAGCAGCTTCGCCGGGACTAGCGGCGAGCAGTACTTC. Translating gives CASSFAGTSGEQYF.

This chain joins TRBV5-4 and TRBJ2-3; 7 nucleotides match TRBD2. V shed 0 bases, J shed 2 bases, and the junction held 12 bases outside the gene matches. Germline V gene sequence: CDR1 SGHNT, CDR2 YYREEE (reference sequence). This CDR3 comprises 18 residues. Here the CDR3 DNA reads TGTGCCAGCAGCTTGGCCCCTCCGGGACTACGAAACACAGATACGCAGTATTTT. The encoded protein is CASSLAPPGLRNTDTQYF. The variable domain in full, completed from reference TRBV5-4 and TRBJ2-3, reads ETGVTQSPTHLIKTRGQQVTLRCSSQSGHNTVSWYQQALGQGPQFIFQYYREEENGRGNFPPRFSGLQFPNYSSELNVNALELDDSALYLCASSLAPPGLRNTDTQYFGPGTRLTVL.

The chain carries TRBV7-2 and TRBJ1-1; D not certain. The germline V gene encodes CDR1 SGHTA and CDR2 FQGNSA. The V and J ends lost 2 bases and 5 bases respectively, with 12 bases between them. The CDR3 length is 14 residues. Here the CDR3 reads CASSLSAGRTEAFF. CDR3 sequence (DNA): TGTGCCAGCAGCTTATCGGCTGGTCGGACTGAAGCTTTCTTT.